This T cell receptor (beta chain) appears in the sequencing data of a study of blood T cell repertoires in COVID-19. CDR3 size: 16 residues. V was pared by 1 base and J by 6 bases, with 9 bases of the junction left unmatched. The V gene's germline CDR1 is SGDLS and CDR2 YYNGEE. As processed by the authors: Estimated nucleated cell counts came from reference gene primer amplification. Profiling relied on immunoSEQ multiplex PCR, and the TCRdb table lists in-frame clones only, not all of them. V, J and clone size derive from that table, while D and trimming were established from the DNA sequence. The repertoire consists of roughly 150,000 clones, with around 87% occurring once and the leading ten covering more than 14%.

The specimen was peripheral blood. The TCR was taken from a woman aged 40 to 49 with acute or convalescent COVID-19. The chain links TRBV9 to TRBJ2-2; 7 bases fit TRBD2. DNA of the CDR3: TGTGCCAGCAGCGTATGGGGTCAGGGAGGGGCCGGGGAGCTGTTTTTT. Its translation is CASSVWGQGGAGELFF.